A single sample is the source of the 26 T cell receptor beta chains below, sequenced in a study of response to subunit inactivated influenza vaccine. TCRdb re-called the RT-PCR reads with MiXCR, one entry per CDR3 protein. The sample holds 500,000 to 650,000 distinct CDR3 sequences; 7.5% to 8.5% are singletons and the top ten take over 10%. The sample here was PBMCs from blood, taken less than 30 months after vaccination. These receptors were taken from a man between 50 and 69 years old who received an inactivated influenza vaccine.

The V call is TRBV29-1, the J call TRBJ2-2; D call uncertain. CDR1 and CDR2 from the germline V gene are SQVTM and ANQGSEA. The V gene lost 7 bases and the J gene lost 8 bases, with 11 bases spanning the gap. This CDR3 comprises 11 residues. DNA of the CDR3: TGCAGCGCCGGTGGCGGAGGGGAGCTGTTTTTT. This codes for CSAGGGGELFF.

The chain employs TRBV6-1 and TRBJ1-5; 7 bases agree with TRBD1. Germline V gene sequence: CDR1 MNHNS, CDR2 SASEGT. This CDR3 has 15 amino acids. J was trimmed by 1 base and V by 2 bases; bases with no gene match: 2. The CDR3 sequence: CASSELTGSNQPQHF. CDR3 DNA: TGTGCCAGCAGTGAACTGACAGGGAGCAATCAGCCCCAGCATTTT.

The rearrangement links TRBV3-1 to TRBJ2-5; 9 nucleotides agree with TRBD1. The germline V gene encodes CDR1 LGHDT and CDR2 YNNKEL (reference sequence). The length of the CDR3 is 17 residues. Trimming at V came to 4 bases and at J to 4 bases, leaving 13 bases not matched to a gene. The CDR3 sequence: CASSRMRPGQGLETQYF. CDR3 coding DNA: TGTGCCAGCAGCCGCATGCGCCCGGGACAGGGCCTAGAGACCCAGTACTTC.

The chain combines TRBV20-1 with TRBJ2-7, with 8 bases matching TRBD1. In germline, CDR1 is DFQATT, CDR2 SNEGSKA (reference sequence). V shed 3 bases and J 7 bases; nucleotides not matched to a gene: 14. The CDR3 consists of 15 residues. CDR3 nucleotide sequence: TGCAGTGCTAGCCGGTCCAGGACAGGGCCGGGTGAGCAGTACTTC. Translating gives CSASRSRTGPGEQYF.

The sample holds many counts of this clonotype. The chain joins TRBV2 to TRBJ2-3; D not resolved. CDR3 length: 14 amino acids. From germline, CDR1 is SNHLY and CDR2 FYNNEI. The germline V and J ends were trimmed by 1 base and 2 bases, with 7 bases remaining between them. The CDR3: CASSEGPNTDTQYF. The DNA of the CDR3 is TGTGCCAGCAGTGAAGGACCGAACACAGATACGCAGTATTTT.

This clonotype was detected only a few times. V gene TRBV6-2 or TRBV6-3 combines with J gene TRBJ2-7; 7 nucleotides match TRBD1. This CDR3 contains 13 residues. In germline, CDR1 is MNHEY, CDR2 SVGEGT. The ends lost 6 bases at V and 6 bases at J; junction bases unmatched: 8. The CDR3 coding sequence is TGTGCCAGCAGGATGAACGACAGGGCCGAGCAGTACTTC. Translation: CASRMNDRAEQYF.

The sample holds many counts of this clonotype. This chain links TRBV5-1 with TRBJ2-4, with 9 positions matching TRBD1. The CDR3 has 18 amino acids. CDR1 and CDR2 from the germline V gene are SGHRS and YFSETQ. Trimming took 4 bases from V and 2 from J; bases not matched to a gene: 13. Here the CDR3 reads CASSTGQGSSYTKNIQYF. In DNA, the CDR3 is TGCGCCAGCAGCACGGGACAGGGTTCTTCATATACCAAAAACATTCAGTACTTC.

The V gene is TRBV6-5, the J gene TRBJ2-5; TRBD2 matches at 12 bases. From germline, CDR1 is MNHEY and CDR2 SVGAGI. There are 17 residues in the CDR3. J gave up 7 bases and V 2 bases, and 11 bases lay outside the gene matches. The CDR3 bases are TGTGCCAGCAGTTACGCGGCCTCTAGCGGGAGGGATGGGACCCAGTACTTC. Its protein product is CASSYAASSGRDGTQYF.

A few counts support this clonotype. The rearrangement uses TRBV27 and TRBJ2-2; D could derive from TRBD1 or TRBD2 (5 bases each). The CDR3 length is 16 residues. With 6 bases removed from V and 5 bases from J, the gap between germline ends came to 19 bases. Per the germline V gene, CDR1 is MNHEY and CDR2 is SMNVEV (reference sequence). CDR3: CASRSTRQGVTGELFF. CDR3 DNA sequence: TGTGCCAGCAGATCCACCCGGCAGGGAGTGACCGGGGAGCTGTTTTTT.

This clonotype came up many times. V gene TRBV12-3 or TRBV12-4 combines with J gene TRBJ2-1; either TRBD1 or TRBD2 may supply D (5 bases each). The CDR3 totals 16 residues. V lost 7 bases and J lost 2, with 18 bases in between. CDR3 bases: TGTGCCAGCACTCCGATGGGGGTGGTTCCCTACAATGAGCAGTTCTTC. Its protein is CASTPMGVVPYNEQFF.

As concerns this clonotype: Just one base apart from a much larger clone, this may be a read error. This sequence joins TRBV5-1 and TRBJ1-6, with 8 positions matching TRBD1. V was clipped by 7 bases and J by 10 bases; unmatched bases: 13. Looked up from germline, CDR1 is SGHRS and CDR2 is YFSETQ. The length of the CDR3 is 15 residues. Written as DNA, the CDR3 is TGCGCCAGCCACTATGACCAGGGGGCAGCGTCACCCCTCCACTTT. This translates into CASHYDQGAASPLHF.

This clonotype was recorded a few times. Here the CDR3 reads CASSLFFGTSYEQYF. Written as DNA, the CDR3 is TGCGCCAGCAGCTTGTTTTTCGGCACGTCCTACGAGCAGTACTTC. The V and J genes are TRBV5-1 and TRBJ2-7; D is ambiguous. This CDR3 is 15 amino acids long. Trimming took off 1 base at V and 1 base at J, with 12 bases between the two ends. Germline loops: CDR1 SGHRS, CDR2 YFSETQ.

The chain links TRBV27 to TRBJ2-7, with TRBD2 identical over 7 bases. The CDR3 extends over 18 amino acids. Trimming cost V 5 bases and J 7 bases; bases outside gene matches: 23. Germline V gene sequence: CDR1 MNHEY, CDR2 SMNVEV (reference sequence). The CDR3 DNA follows: TGTGCCAGCAGTCCCGAGCGGGCGGGAGTTCAACCTTTCGAAGAGCAGTACTTC. Translated, it gives CASSPERAGVQPFEEQYF.

This chain joins TRBV5-6 and TRBJ1-5; D perhaps matches TRBD1 (5 bases). Trimming cost V 4 bases and J 2 bases, with 16 bases left between them. The CDR3 loop spans 16 amino acids. CDR1 and CDR2 (germline): SGHDT, YYEEEE. The CDR3: CASSPWGGVGNQPQHF. The CDR3 nucleotides read TGTGCCAGCAGCCCGTGGGGGGGTGTGGGCAATCAGCCCCAGCATTTT.

This clonotype was seen repeatedly, ten times or more. The chain joins TRBV5-1 to TRBJ1-4; D possibly corresponds to TRBD1 (5 bases). The CDR3 has 13 amino acids. Germline CDR1 SGHRS, CDR2 YFSETQ. Trimming pared 5 bases from V and 5 bases from J, leaving 10 bases between. The CDR3 loop is CASRRDPNEKLFF. CDR3 bases: TGCGCCAGCAGACGGGACCCGAATGAAAAACTGTTTTTT.

This clonotype was recorded many times. The junction and the germline gene differ at one end; a read error may be behind it. This chain's CDR3 is CSVSCWTDRF. The CDR3 bases are TGCAGCGTTAGCTGTTGGACAGACAGGTTC. The V and J genes are TRBV29-1 and TRBJ2-5, with a possible D match to TRBD1 (6 bases). CDR1 is SQVTM and CDR2 is ANQGSEA in the germline V gene. This CDR3 has 10 residues.

This clonotype was seen at least ten times. The chain uses TRBV6-1 and TRBJ2-1; 12 bases are a match to TRBD1. Per germline, CDR1 MNHNS and CDR2 SASEGT. V dropped 6 bases and J dropped 5; count of bases not matched to a gene: 11. The CDR3 totals 17 residues. The CDR3, as DNA: TGTGCCAGCAGATCTCTTCCGGGACAGGGGGCAGACAATGAGCAGTTCTTC. This gives the protein CASRSLPGQGADNEQFF.

This clonotype has a handful of counts. V is TRBV2 and J is TRBJ2-6; the match to TRBD1 covers 8 bases. This CDR3 has 17 residues. Germline CDR1 reads SNHLY; CDR2 reads FYNNEI. V was pared by 2 bases and J by 2 bases, with 5 bases of the junction left unmatched. In DNA, the CDR3 is TGTGCCAGCAGTGAACAGGGGGCCGTAACTGGGGCCAACGTCCTGACTTTC. Its translation is CASSEQGAVTGANVLTF.

This clonotype was detected many times. The V and J genes are TRBV29-1 and TRBJ2-3; the D is unclear. The CDR3 length is 15 residues. The V and J ends lost 6 bases and 2 bases respectively, with 18 bases between them. CDR1 and CDR2 (germline): SQVTM, ANQGSEA. CDR3 coding DNA: TGCAGCGTGATCTGGAGACGACGTTCCACAGATACGCAGTATTTT. Protein sequence: CSVIWRRRSTDTQYF.

This clonotype came up many times. This chain connects TRBV28 to TRBJ2-3; D is unresolved. CDR1 and CDR2 (germline): MDHEN, SYDVKM. This CDR3 region has 12 residues. Trimming took 2 bases from V and 3 from J, leaving 3 bases between them. The CDR3 bases are TGTGCCAGCAGTTTAAGGACAGATACGCAGTATTTT. This gives the protein CASSLRTDTQYF.

Only a few counts were recorded for this clonotype. Written as DNA, the CDR3 is TGCGCCAGCAGCCAAGCAAGAGTATCCACCGGGGAGCTGTTTTTT. Encoded protein: CASSQARVSTGELFF. The chain uses TRBV4-3 and TRBJ2-2; no reliable D call. The CDR3 loop spans 15 amino acids. Trimming removed 1 base at V and 4 bases at J, with 10 bases between. The germline V gene encodes CDR1 LGHNA and CDR2 YSLEER.

This clonotype was counted only a few times. The chain uses TRBV24-1 and TRBJ2-5, with 8 bases aligning to TRBD2. Germline trimming cut 1 base from V and 1 base from J; bases unmatched to any gene: 4. This CDR3 comprises 16 residues. Germline CDR1 reads KGHDR; CDR2 reads SFDVKD. The CDR3: CATSDFSTSGQETQYF. The CDR3 nucleotides read TGTGCCACCAGTGATTTTTCAACTAGCGGCCAAGAGACCCAGTACTTC.

The rearrangement uses TRBV7-9 and TRBJ2-7; no clear D. This CDR3 is 12 amino acids long. The germline gives CDR1 SEHNR, CDR2 FQNEAQ (reference sequence). The V end was cut by 2 bases, the J end by 5 bases, with 7 bases between. The CDR3 sequence: CASSLWQNEQYF. As DNA, the CDR3 is TGTGCCAGCAGCTTATGGCAAAACGAGCAGTACTTC.

This clonotype appeared a few times. The chain is built from TRBV5-1 and TRBJ1-1; 10 nucleotides match TRBD1. After removal of 5 bases from V and 4 bases from J, the junction contained 5 bases not matched to a gene. The CDR3 runs to 14 residues. Germline V lookup: CDR1 SGHRS, CDR2 YFSETQ. This CDR3 is CASSMTGGFTEAFF. DNA for the CDR3: TGCGCCAGCAGTATGACAGGGGGCTTCACTGAAGCTTTCTTT.

The gene calls are TRBV29-1 and TRBJ2-5; D unclear. CDR1 and CDR2 (germline): SQVTM, ANQGSEA. CDR3 length: 14 residues. Trimming stripped 0 bases from V and 3 bases from J, with 11 bases between. In DNA, the CDR3 is TGCAGCGTTGAAGATCTCGTAGTCGAAGAGACCCAGTACTTC. Its translation is CSVEDLVVEETQYF.

This clonotype was seen many times. The genes are TRBV12-3 or TRBV12-4 and TRBJ1-4; TRBD1 might be the D (6 bases). CDR3 size: 15 residues. Trimming took 2 bases from V and 7 from J, leaving 14 bases between them. DNA for the CDR3: TGTGCCAGCAGTTTATCGGGAGGGGGGAGTGAAAAACTGTTTTTT. This translates into CASSLSGGGSEKLFF.